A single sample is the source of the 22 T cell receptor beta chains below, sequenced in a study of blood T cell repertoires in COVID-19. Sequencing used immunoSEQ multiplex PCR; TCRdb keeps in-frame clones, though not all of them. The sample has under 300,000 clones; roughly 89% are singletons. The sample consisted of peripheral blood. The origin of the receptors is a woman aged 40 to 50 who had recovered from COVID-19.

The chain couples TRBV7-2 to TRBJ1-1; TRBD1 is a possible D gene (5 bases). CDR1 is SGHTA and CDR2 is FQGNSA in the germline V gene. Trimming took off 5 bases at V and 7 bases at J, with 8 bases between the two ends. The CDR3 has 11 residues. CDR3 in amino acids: CASSITGEAFF. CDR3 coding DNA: TGTGCCAGCAGCATAACAGGTGAAGCTTTCTTT.

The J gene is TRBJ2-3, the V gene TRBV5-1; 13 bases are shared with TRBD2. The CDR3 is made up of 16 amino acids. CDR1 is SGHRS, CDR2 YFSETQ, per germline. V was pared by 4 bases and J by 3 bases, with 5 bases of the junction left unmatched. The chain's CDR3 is CASSPGTSGNTDTQYF. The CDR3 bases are TGCGCCAGCAGCCCAGGGACTAGCGGGAATACAGATACGCAGTATTTT.

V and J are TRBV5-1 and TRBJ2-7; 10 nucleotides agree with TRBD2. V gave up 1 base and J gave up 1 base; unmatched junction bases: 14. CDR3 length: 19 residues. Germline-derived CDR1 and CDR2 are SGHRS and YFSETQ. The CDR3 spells CASSLSTGFGLAVSYEQYF. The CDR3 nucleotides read TGCGCCAGCAGCTTGAGTACTGGGTTTGGACTAGCGGTTTCCTACGAGCAGTACTTC. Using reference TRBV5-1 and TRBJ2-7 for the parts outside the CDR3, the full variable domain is KAGVTQTPRYLIKTRGQQVTLSCSPISGHRSVSWYQQTPGQGLQFLFEYFSETQRNKGNFPGRFSGRQFSNSRSEMNVSTLELGDSALYLCASSLSTGFGLAVSYEQYFGPGTRLTVT.

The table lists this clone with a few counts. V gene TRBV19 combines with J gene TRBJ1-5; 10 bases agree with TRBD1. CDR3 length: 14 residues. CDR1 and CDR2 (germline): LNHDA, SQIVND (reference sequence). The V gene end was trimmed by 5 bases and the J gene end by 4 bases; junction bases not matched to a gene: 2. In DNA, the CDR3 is TGTGCCAGTAGTCGACAGGGGGCAAATCAGCCCCAGCATTTT. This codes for CASSRQGANQPQHF. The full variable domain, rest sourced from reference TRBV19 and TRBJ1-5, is DGGITQSPKYLFRKEGQNVTLSCEQNLNHDAMYWYRQDPGQGLRLIYYSQIVNDFQKGDIAEGYSVSREKKESFPLTVTSAQKNPTAFYLCASSRQGANQPQHFGDGTRLSIL.

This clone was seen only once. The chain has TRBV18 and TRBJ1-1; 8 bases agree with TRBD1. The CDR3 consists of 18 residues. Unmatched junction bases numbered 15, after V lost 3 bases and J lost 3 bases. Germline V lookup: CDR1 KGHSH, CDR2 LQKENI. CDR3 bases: TGTGCCAGCTCACCGGGGCCAGGGGGCTTCGGGTTGGACACTGAAGCTTTCTTT. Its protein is CASSPGPGGFGLDTEAFF.

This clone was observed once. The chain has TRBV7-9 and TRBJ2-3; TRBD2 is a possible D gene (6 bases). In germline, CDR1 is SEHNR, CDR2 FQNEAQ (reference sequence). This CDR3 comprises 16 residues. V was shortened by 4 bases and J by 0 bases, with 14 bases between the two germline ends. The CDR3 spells CASSYSSGSSTDTQYF. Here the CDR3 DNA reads TGTGCCAGCAGCTATAGTAGCGGCAGCAGCACAGATACGCAGTATTTT.

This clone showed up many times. For the CDR3, the DNA is TGTGCCAGCAGCTTATACGGACTCCTAAGAGCTACGGACTACGAGCAGTACTTC. Translation: CASSLYGLLRATDYEQYF. V usage is TRBV11-2 and J usage is TRBJ2-7, with D possibly TRBD2 on 5 matching bases. This CDR3 has 18 amino acids. Trimming pared 2 bases from V and 3 bases from J, leaving 23 bases between. Germline assignment: CDR1 SGHAT and CDR2 FQNNGV. Using reference TRBV11-2 and TRBJ2-7 for the parts outside the CDR3, the full variable domain is EAGVAQSPRYKIIEKRQSVAFWCNPISGHATLYWYQQILGQGPKLLIQFQNNGVVDDSQLPKDRFSAERLKGVDSTLKIQPAKLEDSAVYLCASSLYGLLRATDYEQYFGPGTRLTVT.

The CDR3 DNA reads as TGTGCCAGCAGGAGACAGGGCATGAACACTGAAGCTTTCTTT. Its protein is CASRRQGMNTEAFF. This sequence joins TRBV6-5 and TRBJ1-1; TRBD1 agrees at 7 bases. V dropped 6 bases and J dropped 0; count of bases not matched to a gene: 4. The CDR3 is made up of 14 amino acids. The germline gives CDR1 MNHEY, CDR2 SVGAGI.

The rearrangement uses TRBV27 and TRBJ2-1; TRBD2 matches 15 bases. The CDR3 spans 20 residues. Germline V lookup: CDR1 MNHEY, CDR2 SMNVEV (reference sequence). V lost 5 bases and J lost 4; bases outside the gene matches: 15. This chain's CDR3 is CASSPQDGGLAGGLYNEQFF. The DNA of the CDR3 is TGTGCCAGCAGTCCCCAGGACGGGGGACTAGCGGGAGGACTATACAATGAGCAGTTCTTC.

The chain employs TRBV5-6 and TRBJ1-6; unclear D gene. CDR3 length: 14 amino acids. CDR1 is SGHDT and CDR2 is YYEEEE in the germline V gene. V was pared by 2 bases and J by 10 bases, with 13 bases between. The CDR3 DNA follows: TGTGCCAGCAGCTTTTTAACAGAAGACTCACCCCTCCACTTT. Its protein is CASSFLTEDSPLHF.

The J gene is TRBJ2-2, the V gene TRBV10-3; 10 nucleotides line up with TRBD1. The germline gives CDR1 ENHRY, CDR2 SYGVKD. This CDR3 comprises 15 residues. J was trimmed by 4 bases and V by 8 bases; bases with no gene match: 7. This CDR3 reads CAIPSGTGATGELFF. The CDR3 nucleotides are TGTGCCATCCCATCCGGGACAGGGGCCACCGGGGAGCTGTTTTTT.

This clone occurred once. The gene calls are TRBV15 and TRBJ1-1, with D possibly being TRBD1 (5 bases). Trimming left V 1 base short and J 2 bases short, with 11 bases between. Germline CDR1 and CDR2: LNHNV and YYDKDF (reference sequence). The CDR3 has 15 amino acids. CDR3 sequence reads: CATSRGEGLNTEAFF. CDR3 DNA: TGTGCCACCAGCAGAGGGGAGGGACTTAACACTGAAGCTTTCTTT. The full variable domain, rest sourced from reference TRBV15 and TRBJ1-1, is DAMVIQNPRYQVTQFGKPVTLSCSQTLNHNVMYWYQQKSSQAPKLLFHYYDKDFNNEADTPDNFQSRRPNTSFCFLDIRSPGLGDTAMYLCATSRGEGLNTEAFFGQGTRLTVV.

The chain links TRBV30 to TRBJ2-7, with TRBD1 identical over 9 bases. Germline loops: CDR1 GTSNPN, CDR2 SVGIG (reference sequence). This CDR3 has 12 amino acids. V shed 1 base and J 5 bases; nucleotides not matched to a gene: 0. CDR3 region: CAWSGTGDEQYF. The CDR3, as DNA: TGTGCCTGGAGTGGGACAGGGGACGAGCAGTACTTC.

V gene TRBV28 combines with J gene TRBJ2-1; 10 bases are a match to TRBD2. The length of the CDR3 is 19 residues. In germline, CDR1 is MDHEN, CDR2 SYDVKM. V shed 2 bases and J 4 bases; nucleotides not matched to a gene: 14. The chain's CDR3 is CASSLGGSASGREYNEQFF. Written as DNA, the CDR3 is TGTGCCAGCAGTTTAGGGGGTTCGGCTAGCGGGAGAGAGTACAATGAGCAGTTCTTC.

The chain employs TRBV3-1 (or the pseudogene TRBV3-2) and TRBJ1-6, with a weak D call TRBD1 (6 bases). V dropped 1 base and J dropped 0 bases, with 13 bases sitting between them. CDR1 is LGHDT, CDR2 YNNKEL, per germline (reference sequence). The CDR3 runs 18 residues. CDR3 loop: CASSQAGAGGSYNSPLHF. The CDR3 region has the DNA TGTGCCAGCAGCCAAGCAGGGGCGGGTGGCTCCTATAATTCACCCCTCCACTTT.

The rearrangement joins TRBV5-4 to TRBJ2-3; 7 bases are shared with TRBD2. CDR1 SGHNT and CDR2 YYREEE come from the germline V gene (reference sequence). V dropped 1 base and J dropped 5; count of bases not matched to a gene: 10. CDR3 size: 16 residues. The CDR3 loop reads CASSLPGLSGVDTQYF. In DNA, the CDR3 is TGTGCCAGCAGCTTGCCTGGGCTCAGCGGGGTAGATACGCAGTATTTT.

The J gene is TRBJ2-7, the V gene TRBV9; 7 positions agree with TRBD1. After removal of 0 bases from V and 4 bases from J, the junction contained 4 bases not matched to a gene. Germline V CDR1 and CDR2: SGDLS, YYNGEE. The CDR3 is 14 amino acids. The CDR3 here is CASSVDEGAYEQYF. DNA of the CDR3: TGTGCCAGCAGCGTAGATGAGGGGGCTTACGAGCAGTACTTC.

CDR3 amino acids: CASSFIGTSGSTDTQYF. For the CDR3, the DNA is TGTGCCAGCAGTTTTATCGGGACTAGCGGGAGCACAGATACGCAGTATTTT. This chain connects TRBV27 to TRBJ2-3; the match to TRBD2 covers 12 bases. CDR1 is MNHEY and CDR2 is SMNVEV in the germline V gene (reference sequence). J gave up 0 bases and V 3 bases, and 4 bases lay outside the gene matches. The CDR3 length is 17 residues.

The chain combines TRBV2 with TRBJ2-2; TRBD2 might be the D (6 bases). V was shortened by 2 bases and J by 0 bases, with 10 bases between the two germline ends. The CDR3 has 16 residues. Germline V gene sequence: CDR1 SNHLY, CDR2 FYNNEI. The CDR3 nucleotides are TGTGCCAGCAGTGAAAGTCGACTAGCGAACACCGGGGAGCTGTTTTTT. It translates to CASSESRLANTGELFF.

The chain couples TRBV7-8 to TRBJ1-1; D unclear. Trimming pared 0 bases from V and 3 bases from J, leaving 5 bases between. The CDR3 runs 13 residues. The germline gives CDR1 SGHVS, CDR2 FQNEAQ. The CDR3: CASSLAQYTEAFF. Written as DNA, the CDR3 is TGTGCCAGCAGCTTAGCACAGTACACTGAAGCTTTCTTT.

CDR3 DNA: TGTGCCAGCAGCCAAGATCCGTGGCAGAACTCCTACGAGCAGTACTTC. It translates to CASSQDPWQNSYEQYF. The chain is built from TRBV14 and TRBJ2-7, with D unclear. CDR3 size: 16 residues. Trimming pared 0 bases from V and 0 bases from J, leaving 12 bases between. Germline V gene data show CDR1 as SGHDN and CDR2 as FVKESK.

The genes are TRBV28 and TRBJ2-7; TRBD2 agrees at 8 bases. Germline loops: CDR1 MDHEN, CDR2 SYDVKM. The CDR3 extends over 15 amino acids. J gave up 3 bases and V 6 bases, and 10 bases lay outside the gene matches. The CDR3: CASRTSLAGNYEQYF. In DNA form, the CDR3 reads TGTGCCAGCAGAACCTCCTTAGCGGGGAACTACGAGCAGTACTTC.